This T cell receptor beta chain appears in the sequencing data of a study of T cell responses to AZD1222 COVID-19 vaccine. Whole-study findings and limits: Nearly half of spike-specific TCRs reportedly target variant regions that are unmutated in the B.1.351 and B.1.1.7 variants. The repertoires were collected only after the peak T cell response. Only a handful of AZD1222 recipients, several in all, had baseline seropositivity.

The method was immunoSEQ multiplex PCR; TCRdb's version includes in-frame clones alone and lacks a portion of them. Seen here are 150,000 to 190,000 clones, about nine tenths observed once, and the top ten hold roughly 7%. The CDR3 spans 16 residues. Germline assignment: CDR1 SGHNT and CDR2 YYREEE (reference sequence). With V trimmed by 1 base and J by 7 bases, 12 bases remained unmatched. Notes on this clone: Its cognate antigen is unknown.

The sample was peripheral blood, taken after recovery from COVID-19. This sequence was found in an adult who had recovered from COVID-19. The chain joins TRBV5-4 to TRBJ1-2, with 8 bases fitting TRBD1. CDR3 nucleotide sequence: TGTGCCAGCAGCTTGAGCGGACAGGGAGGAGTAGTTGGCTACACCTTC. This codes for CASSLSGQGGVVGYTF.